This record looks at one T cell receptor beta chain sequence and its context. Its target is unknown. The sample comes from a study of cytomegalovirus exposure and HLA in healthy donors. Study as a whole: A data release that came early held tens of millions of unique TCRs from HLA-typed donors. Study findings and constraints: Later, TCR association rates were found to vary by HLA locus, highest for DRB1 and lowest for HLA-C. Exclusion applied to some V segments, including TRBV6-2 and TRBV6-3, as they were indistinguishable. Fewer N-insertions (relative to the approximately 700-donor mean) were reportedly seen in an Asian-associated ancestry cluster in a later analysis.

The CDR3 contains 15 residues. CDR1 MGHRA and CDR2 YSYEKL come from the germline V gene. Trimming removed 0 bases from V and 9 bases from J, with 15 bases in between. The PCR employed 60 Vbeta primers together with 13 Jbeta primers. Measured with immunoSEQ multiplex PCR; TCRdb has only the in-frame clones, and not every one. The sample yields about 150,000 clones, 60% to 85% seen once. What was sequenced was PBMCs. This TCR was recovered from a man aged 45 to 65 in good health and CMV-seropositive. The chain uses TRBV4-1 and TRBJ2-1, with a weak D call TRBD2 (6 bases). CDR3 residues: CASSQELARWGEQFF. CDR3 bases: TGCGCCAGCAGCCAAGAACTAGCACGGTGGGGTGAGCAGTTCTTC.